The clone carrying this TCR beta chain has only one observation. Its antigen is still unknown. Repertoires were generated with immunoSEQ multiplex PCR, while TCRdb's copy carries only in-frame clones and drops some. This table has 2 million to 2.5 million clones, more than 80% appearing once. These data belong to a study of shared clonotypes between healthy human individuals. A split of CD4+ cells into CD45RA+ naive and CD45RA-negative memory subsets was performed. The CDR3 has 14 amino acids. The V and J ends lost 4 bases and 7 bases, in that order; junction bases with no gene match: 8. Germline V gives CDR1 SGHTA, CDR2 FQGNSA. Study-wide results and limits: Four donors held 5% to 5.5% of naive CD4 clonotypes in common. Among donors, the sharing of clonotypes was expected to be influenced by sequencing depth. Naive subsets usually exceeded memory subsets in estimated richness.

This chain connects TRBV7-2 to TRBJ1-1; 8 nucleotides line up with TRBD1. This receptor was taken from a man between 18 and 35 years old in good health. Some clones in this sample may be carry-over from other donors' samples. The sequenced sample was naive CD4+ T cells from PBMCs. The subset denotes: CD45RA+ positively selected. The CDR3 coding sequence is TGTGCCAGCAGCTCCCACAGGGGGGAGGGTGAAGCTTTCTTT. Protein product: CASSSHRGEGEAFF.